These 2 T cell receptor beta chains originate from one sample sequenced in a study of shared clonotypes between healthy human individuals. Here immunoSEQ multiplex PCR was the method, and the copy in TCRdb shows in-frame clones only, minus some. The table has hundreds of thousands of clones, around 96% seen once. Terminally differentiated effector memory CD45RA+ cells were left out of the naive CD8 fraction, which was CD45RO-negative and positively selected for CCR7. Material for sequencing was naive CD8+ T cells sorted from blood. These receptor sequences come from a man aged 25 to 45 in good health.

The chain uses TRBV6-6 and TRBJ1-2, with TRBD1 matching 7 bases. Germline CDR1 MNHNY, CDR2 SVGAGI (reference sequence). There are 14 residues in the CDR3. The junction had 7 bases not matched to a gene; V was cut back by 5 bases and J by 4 bases. In DNA form, the CDR3 reads TGTGCCAGCAGTCAGACAGGGCTTAGCTATGGCTACACCTTC. It yields the protein CASSQTGLSYGYTF.

This clone was recorded only once. This rearrangement joins TRBV6-4 to TRBJ2-7, with TRBD2 as a possible D gene (6 bases). The V end was cut by 2 bases, the J end by 7 bases, with 36 bases between. This CDR3 comprises 21 residues. Germline values: CDR1 MRHNA, CDR2 SNTAGT. The CDR3 bases are TGTGCCAGCAGTGACGGAGGGAACAGCCCCGCGGGACTCCCCGAAAACAAGGAGCAGTACTTC. This gives the protein CASSDGGNSPAGLPENKEQYF.